The following is a T cell receptor (beta chain) sequence with its context. This specimen comes from a study of human T cells and chemical hapten exposure. Study details: All through the roughly 24-week study, the scalp of each patient received diphenylcyclopropenone doses weekly.

Germline V lookup: CDR1 SGHTA, CDR2 FQGNSA. The CDR3 has 17 residues. V lost 1 base and J lost 3; bases outside the gene matches: 9. Stated time point: patch test 2, 6 weeks after DPC sensitization. Treatment denoted: therapeutic diphenylcyclopropenone sensitization with weekly scalp DPC. TCRdb ran MiXCR on the RACE reads and lists one entry per CDR3 protein. The sample carries 75,000 to 95,000 distinct CDR3 sequences, about 11% recorded once. The sample consisted of whole blood, taken in connection with sensitization to the hapten diphenylcyclopropenone (DPC). The chain couples TRBV7-2 to TRBJ2-7; 10 bases are a match to TRBD1. The sequence derives from a man aged 35 to 55 with alopecia areata. Some clones in this sample may be carry-over from other donors' samples. CDR3 sequence reads: CASSLGGPGQGNYEQYF. The CDR3 DNA reads as TGTGCCAGCAGCTTAGGAGGGCCGGGACAGGGGAACTACGAGCAGTACTTC.